Listed below are T cell receptor beta chains from one sample, sequenced in a study of blood T cell repertoires in COVID-19. Some clones are missing from TCRdb's copy, which holds only in-frame ones; the method was immunoSEQ multiplex PCR. Among about 240,000 clones, approximately 85% were seen once, and the ten largest hold approximately 5.1%. Sequencing input: peripheral blood. These receptors were obtained from a man aged 45-65 years with COVID-19, enrolled during active disease. CDR3s include the opening cysteine and the closing phenylalanine or tryptophan. Each record gives: J gene, D gene, V gene, CDR3 protein. A D gene is named only where the DNA matches it firmly.

TRBJ2-7 TRBD2 TRBV3-1/TRBV3-2 CASSLAGMATYEQYF
TRBJ1-5 - TRBV5-1 CASSLEGVQPQHF
TRBJ2-5 - TRBV3-1/TRBV3-2 CASSQSSETQYF
TRBJ1-1 - TRBV15 CATSRDPQRATEAFF
TRBJ2-2 - TRBV7-3 CASSLFGQNTGELFF
TRBJ1-1 - TRBV18 CASSPQKGYTEAFF
TRBJ1-6 - TRBV5-4 CASSQDLADYSPLHF
TRBJ2-3 - TRBV27 CASSYLTGSSTDTQYF
TRBJ1-2 - TRBV29-1 CSVEEGHTNYGYTF
TRBJ1-5 - TRBV2 CASSEIRRNQPQHF
TRBJ2-7 TRBD1 TRBV30 CAWSPGTGQYEQYF
TRBJ1-3 - TRBV18 CASSRQIPTKSSGNTIYF
TRBJ1-1 - TRBV7-9 CASSLGGSTEAFF
TRBJ2-7 - TRBV5-4 CASRVRVYEQYF
TRBJ1-1 TRBD1 TRBV18 CASSPRQGEGTEAFF
TRBJ1-6 - TRBV5-1 CASSLESSYNSPLHF
TRBJ2-7 - TRBV19 CASSMTGFHEQYF
TRBJ1-1 TRBD1 TRBV7-8 CASSFNRGRTEAFF
TRBJ2-7 - TRBV28 CASQENTYEQYF
TRBJ2-6 - TRBV5-4 CASSLMGRGGANVLTF
TRBJ2-2 - TRBV5-1 CASTKRGLANTGELFF
TRBJ2-7 - TRBV11-3 CASSEGGDSYEQYF
TRBJ2-3 TRBD1 TRBV19 CASRDRGRADTQYF
TRBJ2-1 TRBD1 TRBV6-5 CASSFGQGNEQFF
TRBJ1-2 - TRBV24-1 CATSASTAYGYTF
TRBJ1-1 - TRBV5-5 CASSRVNTEAFF
TRBJ1-6 TRBD1 TRBV9 CASSVVDRGPLHF
TRBJ1-3 TRBD1 TRBV5-4 CASSSTGGFDTIYF
TRBJ2-3 TRBD2 TRBV2 CASTSGGAGRSDTQYF
TRBJ1-4 TRBD1 TRBV11-2 CASSLVPGGREKLFF
TRBJ2-2 - TRBV5-1 CASSLGSGFWTGELFF
TRBJ1-1 TRBD1 TRBV5-4 CASSIQGTGNTEAFF
TRBJ1-5 - TRBV6-2/TRBV6-3 CASSHPTGIRQPQHF
TRBJ2-1 TRBD2 TRBV18 CASSPYGDYFNEQFF
TRBJ1-1 - TRBV5-1 CASSPRENTEAFF
TRBJ2-1 TRBD2 TRBV11-3 CASSLSSGYNEQFF
TRBJ1-1 TRBD1 TRBV2 CASSEPGQGTSEAFF
TRBJ2-7 - TRBV10-1 CASSEPAERTDEQYF
TRBJ1-3 - TRBV9 CASSVGWSSGNTIYF
TRBJ1-4 - TRBV6-1 CASSERSGSAANEKLFF
TRBJ1-1 - TRBV28 CASSSPSDRIELEAFF
TRBJ2-1 TRBD1 TRBV15 CATNQQGGEQFF
TRBJ1-6 - TRBV6-2/TRBV6-3 CASSYIAARPNSPLHF
TRBJ2-1 - TRBV5-5 CASSSLGGINEQFF
TRBJ2-1 TRBD2 TRBV5-1 CASSLGLANEQFF
TRBJ2-5 TRBD1 TRBV3-1/TRBV3-2 CASSQDPRGTTIQETQYF
TRBJ2-3 - TRBV5-1 CASSLFAGALSTDTQYF
TRBJ1-2 TRBD1 TRBV2 CASTPGQGRGYTF
TRBJ1-1 TRBD1 TRBV5-5 CASSLLTGELNTEAFF
TRBJ2-3 TRBD2 TRBV4-3 CASSQDASGKDTQYF
TRBJ2-2 TRBD2 TRBV5-6 CASSWRTRTNTGELFF
TRBJ2-2 TRBD2 TRBV7-3 CASSLGTSVTGELFF
TRBJ2-2 - TRBV7-8 CAAGGGELFF
TRBJ2-7 - TRBV19 CASSRTVGYEQYF
TRBJ2-3 - TRBV29-1 CSVEAGSRTDTQYF
TRBJ2-1 - TRBV11-2 CASSLFSTSSNEQFF